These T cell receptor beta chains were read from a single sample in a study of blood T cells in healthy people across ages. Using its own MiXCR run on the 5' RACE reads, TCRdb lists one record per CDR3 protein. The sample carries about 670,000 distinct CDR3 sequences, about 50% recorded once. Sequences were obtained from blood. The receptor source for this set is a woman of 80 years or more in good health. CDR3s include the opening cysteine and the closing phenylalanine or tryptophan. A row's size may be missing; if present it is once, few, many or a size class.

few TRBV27 CASSFLGGREQYF
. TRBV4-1 CASSQDRGPGGSSYEQYF
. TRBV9 CASSEAGGPGELFF
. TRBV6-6 CASSYAHYEQYF
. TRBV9 CASSPPDPTGLSRRNTEAFF
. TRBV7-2 CASSPPIGGQETQYF
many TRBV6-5 CASRPLAGGKNEQFF
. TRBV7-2 CASSLSAGEQFF
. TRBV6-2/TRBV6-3 CASSKLAGYNEQFF
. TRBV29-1 CSTEGRNNGYTF
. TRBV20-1 CSAVTGARYSPLHF
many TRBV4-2 CASSQVASGGSDTQYF
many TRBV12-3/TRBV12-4 CASRHSGGLTDTQYF
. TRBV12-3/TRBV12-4 CASSRQGSRSPLHF
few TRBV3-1 CASSHSSGSDNEQFF
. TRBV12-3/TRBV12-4 CASSFWSSGYADVQYF
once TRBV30 CAWRKPYEQYF
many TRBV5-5 CASSLTPQEADTQYF
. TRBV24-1 CATSDSRRTRFF
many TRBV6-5 CASYVLNSPLHF
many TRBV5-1 CASSFKTAGGDEQFF
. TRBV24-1 CATSDPGTNTGELFF
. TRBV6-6 CASSKNRETGANVLTF
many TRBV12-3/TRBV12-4 CASSLTKEQFF
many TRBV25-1 CASSVRGRAKGEQYF
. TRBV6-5 CASSPVDTKNIQYF
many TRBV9 CASSARPRTDSPLHF
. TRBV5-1 CASSVGDRINQPQHF
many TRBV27 CASRRTGALYEQYF
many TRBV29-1 CSVVSGQGKETQYF
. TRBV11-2 CASSLVLGGYNEQFF
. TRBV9 CASSIDGRNTEAFF
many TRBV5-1 CASSRKREPDTQYF
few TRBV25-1 CASSPPAGSNSYNEQFF
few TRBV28 CASSLGGVGYNEQFF
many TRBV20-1 CSAYIAGGTDTQYF
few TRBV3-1 CASSQEVLPRLEQYF
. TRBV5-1 CASSLVTTYEQYF
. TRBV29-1 CSVLTTSYNEQFF
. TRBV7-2 CASSLALGTSAYTTQYF
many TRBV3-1 CASSQGGRRSYEQYF
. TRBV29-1 CSARQAQETQYF
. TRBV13 CASSSAGSSDTQYF
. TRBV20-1 CSARDHEGGPDTQYF
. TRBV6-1 CASSEIAGTGDYEQYF
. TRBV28 CASKIDRSSGANVLTF
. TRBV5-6 CASSLTGMPYEQYF
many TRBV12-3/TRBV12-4 CASSFLAGRDTQYF
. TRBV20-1 CSATPGPPSGFSYEQFF
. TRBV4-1 CASSQAGTNYGTQYF